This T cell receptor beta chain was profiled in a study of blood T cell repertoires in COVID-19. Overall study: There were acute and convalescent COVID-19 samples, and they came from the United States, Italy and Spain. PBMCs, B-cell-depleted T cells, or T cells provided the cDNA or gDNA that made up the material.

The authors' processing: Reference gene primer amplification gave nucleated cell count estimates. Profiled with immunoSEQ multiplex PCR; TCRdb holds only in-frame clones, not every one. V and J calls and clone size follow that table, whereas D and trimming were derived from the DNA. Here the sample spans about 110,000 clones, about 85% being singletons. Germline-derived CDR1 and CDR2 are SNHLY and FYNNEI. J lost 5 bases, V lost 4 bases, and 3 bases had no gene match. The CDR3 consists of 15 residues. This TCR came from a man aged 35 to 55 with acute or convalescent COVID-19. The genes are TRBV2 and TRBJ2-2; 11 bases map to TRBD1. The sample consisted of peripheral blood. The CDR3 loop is CASSADRGRTGELFF. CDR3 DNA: TGTGCCAGCAGTGCGGACAGGGGGCGGACCGGGGAGCTGTTTTTT.